The 3 T cell receptor beta chains below all came from one sample that was sequenced in a study of regulatory dendritic cells for organ transplantation. Sequencing used immunoSEQ multiplex PCR; TCRdb keeps in-frame clones, though not all of them. The data hold around 20,000 clones, with around two thirds observed a single time. Material: memory CD4+ T cells from blood. The subset here: CD45RO+ memory T cells. These receptors were obtained from a human donor in good health.

This clone was counted only a few times. The genes are TRBV7-2 and TRBJ2-3, with 7 bases identical to TRBD2. The CDR3 is 15 amino acids. The V gene end was trimmed by 5 bases and the J gene end by 5 bases; junction bases not matched to a gene: 10. Germline CDR1 is SGHTA and CDR2 is FQGNSA. CDR3: CASSPPGLGKDTQYF. CDR3 DNA sequence: TGTGCCAGCAGCCCGCCAGGACTAGGGAAAGATACGCAGTATTTT.

The chain is built from TRBV7-2 and TRBJ1-2; TRBD1 is a possible D gene (6 bases). Trimming took off 1 base at V and 7 bases at J, with 16 bases between the two ends. CDR1 is SGHTA, CDR2 FQGNSA, per germline. The CDR3 covers 15 residues. The CDR3 is CASSLERGGASGYTF. The DNA for the CDR3 is TGTGCCAGCAGCTTAGAGCGGGGGGGGGCAAGTGGCTACACCTTC.

The J gene is TRBJ2-2, the V gene TRBV9; TRBD2 aligns across 9 bases. The CDR3 runs 16 residues. With V trimmed by 0 bases and J by 4 bases, 4 bases remained unmatched. The V gene's germline CDR1 is SGDLS and CDR2 YYNGEE. DNA for the CDR3: TGTGCCAGCAGCGTAGAAGCGGGGGGCTTCACCGGGGAGCTGTTTTTT. Its protein is CASSVEAGGFTGELFF.